The 23 T cell receptor beta chains below all came from one sample that was sequenced in a study of glioma-infiltrating T cells. TCR alpha and beta CDR3 regions were amplified from RNA using iRepertoire nested multiplex PCR. A single record per CDR3 protein comes from TCRdb applying MiXCR to the multiplex PCR reads. Seen here are roughly 100,000 distinct CDR3 sequences, roughly 37% observed once, and the top ten hold around two fifths. The sequenced sample consisted of glioma tissue, nonneoplastic brain tissue, or PBMCs (not recorded which). The receptor source for this set is a human donor with low-grade glioma or glioblastoma, undergoing nonglioma brain surgery, or in good health (not recorded which).

Details on this clonotype: This may arise from a read error, as a much more abundant clone is one base away. V and J are TRBV19 and TRBJ1-5, with D perhaps matching TRBD1 (6 bases). The V end lost 10 bases, the J end lost 5 bases, and 21 bases lay between the germline ends. Looked up from germline, CDR1 is LNHDA and CDR2 is SQIVND (reference sequence). The CDR3 has 15 amino acids. CDR3 coding DNA: TGTGCCAACCGTCGGTTCGAGGGGGGACATCAGCCCCAGCATTTT. Encoded protein: CANRRFEGGHQPQHF.

This clonotype was recorded many times. The chain has TRBV18 and TRBJ1-1, with a weak D call TRBD1 (6 bases). With 1 base removed from V and 0 bases from J, the gap between germline ends came to 6 bases. The germline CDR1 and CDR2 sequences are KGHSH and LQKENI. CDR3 length: 14 amino acids. This CDR3 is CASSPQGVNTEAFF. CDR3 sequence (DNA): TGTGCCAGCTCACCACAGGGGGTGAACACTGAAGCTTTCTTT. The whole variable domain, remainder taken from reference TRBV18 and TRBJ1-1, is NAGVMQNPRHLVRRRGQEARLRCSPMKGHSHVYWYRQLPEEGLKFMVYLQKENIIDESGMPKERFSAEFPKEGPSILRIQQVVRGDSAAYFCASSPQGVNTEAFFGQGTRLTVV.

This clonotype showed up many times. The genes are TRBV18 and TRBJ2-3; D tentatively fits TRBD1 or TRBD2 (5 bases each). Germline CDR1 is KGHSH and CDR2 is LQKENI. Trimming pared 6 bases from V and 6 bases from J, leaving 13 bases between. The CDR3 runs to 13 residues. The CDR3: CASSPPGADTQYF. DNA of the CDR3: TGTGCCAGCTCGCCTCCCGGGGCCGATACGCAGTATTTT. The variable domain in full, with the rest retrieved from reference TRBV18 and TRBJ2-3, is NAGVMQNPRHLVRRRGQEARLRCSPMKGHSHVYWYRQLPEEGLKFMVYLQKENIIDESGMPKERFSAEFPKEGPSILRIQQVVRGDSAAYFCASSPPGADTQYFGPGTRLTVL.

To note about this clonotype: Mismatch with germline at one junction end may stem from a read error. The CDR3 here is CATSIDRGVYGQCF. The CDR3 DNA is TGTGCCACCAGCATCGACAGGGGGGTCTACGGGCAGTGCTTC. This sequence joins TRBV15 and TRBJ2-7; 9 nucleotides line up with TRBD1. This CDR3 is built from 14 residues. Germline loops: CDR1 LNHNV, CDR2 YYDKDF (reference sequence).

This clonotype was counted at least ten times. The chain uses TRBV5-1 and TRBJ2-3, with D unclear. The CDR3 has 14 amino acids. The germline gives CDR1 SGHRS, CDR2 YFSETQ. The V end lost 4 bases, the J end lost 0 bases, and 9 bases lay between the germline ends. The CDR3 sequence: CASSPEPSTDTQYF. For the CDR3, the DNA is TGCGCCAGCAGCCCCGAGCCGAGCACAGATACGCAGTATTTT.

V and J are TRBV6-6 and TRBJ1-5; 10 positions match TRBD1. The V gene's germline CDR1 is MNHNY and CDR2 SVGAGI (reference sequence). This CDR3 contains 19 residues. The V and J ends lost 2 bases and 0 bases, in that order; junction bases with no gene match: 10. CDR3 nucleotide sequence: TGTGCCAGCAGTTACCGTCTGACAGGGGGCGGTTATAGCAATCAGCCCCAGCATTTT. As protein: CASSYRLTGGGYSNQPQHF.

Note on this clonotype: The junction does not match germline at one end; this may be a read error. V and J are TRBV25-1 and TRBJ2-5; D is perhaps TRBD1 or TRBD2 (5 bases each). The germline gives CDR1 MGHDK, CDR2 SYGVNS. The CDR3 runs 11 residues. The CDR3 DNA follows: TGTGCCAGCAGCCTCAGAGGGACCCAGTGCTTC. Protein sequence: CASSLRGTQCF.

On this clonotype itself: It may be a read error: a sequence one base away is much more abundant. The chain is built from TRBV9 and TRBJ2-3, with TRBD1 identical over 7 bases. V was pared by 4 bases and J by 3 bases, with 5 bases of the junction left unmatched. The CDR3 contains 14 residues. Germline V lookup: CDR1 SGDLS, CDR2 YYNGEE. The CDR3 reads CASSTGQATDTQYF. CDR3 coding DNA: TGTGCCAGCAGCACCGGACAGGCTACAGATACGCAGTATTTT.

The CDR3 DNA reads as TGTGCCAGCAGTTATGCAAGGACAGGGGAAGGTGGCTACACCTTC. Residues: CASSYARTGEGGYTF. The chain joins TRBV27 to TRBJ1-2; 9 bases are shared with TRBD1. Germline lookup yields CDR1 MNHEY and CDR2 SMNVEV (reference sequence). The CDR3 extends over 15 amino acids. Trimming at V came to 4 bases and at J to 7 bases, leaving 10 bases not matched to a gene.

The V and J genes are TRBV20-1 and TRBJ2-7; D possibly corresponds to TRBD2 (6 bases). The length of the CDR3 is 14 residues. V lost 8 bases and J 2 bases, leaving 19 bases between the germline ends. Germline V gene data show CDR1 as DFQATT and CDR2 as SNEGSKA (reference sequence). The chain's CDR3 is CSTPRFGSPYEQYF. As DNA, the CDR3 is TGCAGTACACCACGTTTCGGGAGTCCCTACGAGCAGTACTTC.

This clonotype was found many times. A much larger clone lies a single base off, so this may be a read error. This likely comes from a read error, as the CDR3 has no conserved phenylalanine or tryptophan at its end. V gene TRBV27 combines with J gene TRBJ2-7; D possibly corresponds to TRBD2 (5 bases). Trimming stripped 7 bases from V and 3 bases from J, with 19 bases between. The CDR3 has 15 residues. Germline loops: CDR1 MNHEY, CDR2 SMNVEV (reference sequence). DNA of the CDR3: TGTGCCAGCACTTCGAGTAGCGAACACCTCTACGAGCAGTACTCC. Its translation is CASTSSSEHLYEQYS.

This chain links TRBV10-3 with TRBJ2-3; 10 nucleotides align to TRBD2. Germline-derived CDR1 and CDR2 are ENHRY and SYGVKD. The junction had 4 bases not matched to a gene; V was cut back by 5 bases and J by 2 bases. The CDR3 covers 15 residues. The CDR3 spells CAISLAGAPTDTQYF. DNA of the CDR3: TGTGCCATCAGTCTAGCGGGAGCACCCACAGATACGCAGTATTTT.

Concerning this clonotype itself: This may stem from a read error, because a much larger clone lies one nucleotide away. The missing conserved phenylalanine or tryptophan at the end of this CDR3 makes a read error likely. The CDR3 region has the DNA TGTGCCAGCAGTGCCGAGTGGGATCAGCCCCAGCATTTA. Translation: CASSAEWDQPQHL. The rearrangement uses TRBV12-3 or TRBV12-4 and TRBJ1-5; no firm D call. The CDR3 extends over 13 amino acids. Between the trimmed V and J ends, which lost 5 bases and 5 bases, there was a span of 10 bases.

V usage is TRBV6-2 or TRBV6-3 and J usage is TRBJ2-1, with 8 bases lining up with TRBD2. The CDR3 has 16 residues. Germline V lookup: CDR1 MNHEY, CDR2 SVGEGT. V shed 2 bases, J shed 4 bases, and the junction held 7 bases outside the gene matches. CDR3 in amino acids: CASSYGWTSLYNEQFF. CDR3 sequence (DNA): TGTGCCAGCAGTTACGGCTGGACTAGCTTATACAATGAGCAGTTCTTC.

About this clonotype: Possible read error: a much larger clone is one base away. The V call is TRBV4-1, the J call TRBJ1-4; D not certain. The CDR3 totals 14 residues. Germline V CDR1 and CDR2: MGHRA, YSYEKL. The CDR3 sequence is CASSQVARSEKPFF. The CDR3 DNA sequence: TGCGCCAGCAGCCAAGTTGCGAGGTCCGAAAAACCGTTTTTT.

This clonotype appeared many times. This rearrangement joins TRBV14 to TRBJ1-2; D perhaps matches TRBD1 (6 bases). Trimming removed 1 base at V and 6 bases at J, with 12 bases between. This CDR3 spans 14 amino acids. The germline V gene has CDR1 SGHDN and CDR2 FVKESK. The CDR3: CASSQAYRAHGYTF. The CDR3, as DNA: TGTGCCAGCAGCCAAGCTTACAGGGCCCATGGCTACACCTTC.

Many counts were recorded for this clonotype. The J gene is TRBJ2-7, the V gene TRBV6-2 or TRBV6-3; D may be TRBD1 (6 bases). Germline CDR1 is MNHEY and CDR2 is SVGEGT. Trimming removed 6 bases at V and 1 base at J, with 10 bases between. The CDR3 length is 13 residues. The CDR3 coding sequence is TGTGCCAGCAGCAGGGACATATCCTACGAGCAGTACTTC. It specifies CASSRDISYEQYF.

With regard to this clonotype: Since the CDR3 does not end with the conserved phenylalanine or tryptophan, this likely comes from a read error. In nucleotides, the CDR3 is TGTGCCATCAGTGCTACTGGTAATCAGGGAGTTAACAATGAGCAGTTCTCC. Amino acids: CAISATGNQGVNNEQFS. The chain links TRBV10-3 to TRBJ2-1, with D perhaps TRBD1 or TRBD2 (5 bases each). This CDR3 has 17 residues. The V and J ends lost 4 bases and 5 bases respectively, with 21 bases between them. In germline, CDR1 is ENHRY, CDR2 SYGVKD.

Of note for this clonotype: Since a much larger clone is just one base distant, this may be a read error. The chain links TRBV2 to TRBJ1-4; D call uncertain. This CDR3 region has 13 residues. Germline V gives CDR1 SNHLY, CDR2 FYNNEI. The CDR3 bases are TGTGACAGCAGTGAAGGTACCGGTGAAAAACTGTTTTTT. This sequence encodes CDSSEGTGEKLFF.

This clonotype came up many times. J is TRBJ2-7 and V is TRBV29-1, with 9 bases matching TRBD2. The germline CDR1 and CDR2 sequences are SQVTM and ANQGSEA. Trimming cost V 1 base and J 6 bases; bases outside gene matches: 7. This CDR3 is 14 amino acids long. CDR3 sequence (DNA): TGCAGCGTTGAAGGTAGCGGGAGTGTAGTCGAGCAGTACTTC. Its protein product is CSVEGSGSVVEQYF.

The chain couples TRBV20-1 to TRBJ1-5; D is unresolved. V was pared by 8 bases and J by 2 bases, with 13 bases between. The CDR3 totals 13 residues. Germline V gene data show CDR1 as DFQATT and CDR2 as SNEGSKA (reference sequence). The CDR3 loop is CSTIEGGNQPQHF. For the CDR3, the DNA is TGCAGTACTATAGAGGGAGGCAATCAGCCCCAGCATTTT.

The rearrangement links TRBV15 to TRBJ1-5, with D possibly matching TRBD1 (5 bases). V gave up 3 bases and J gave up 7 bases, with 16 bases separating them. Germline V gives CDR1 LNHNV, CDR2 YYDKDF (reference sequence). The CDR3 sequence is 15 residues long. CDR3 nucleotide sequence: TGTGCCACCAGCAGGGGAGGGGAATCAGGACAGCCCCAGCATTTT. It specifies CATSRGGESGQPQHF.

This clonotype has ten or more counts. In DNA, the CDR3 is TGTGCCAGCACCAAGGCGGGGCGGACAGATACGCAGTATTTT. Amino acid sequence: CASTKAGRTDTQYF. The chain links TRBV25-1 to TRBJ2-3, with D perhaps matching TRBD2 (6 bases). V was pared by 7 bases and J by 3 bases, with 14 bases between. Germline CDR1 and CDR2: MGHDK and SYGVNS. CDR3 size: 14 residues.